A single sample is the source of the 3 T cell receptor beta chains below, sequenced in a study of early T cells in non-severe SARS-CoV-2 infection. TCRdb called the 5' RACE reads again in MiXCR, with one record for every CDR3 protein. Of about 89,000 distinct CDR3 sequences listed, over 15% are singletons. The sequencing here drew on whole blood, taken at baseline. Receptors originate from an adult who was a healthcare worker with PCR-confirmed SARS-CoV-2 infection or an uninfected control (not recorded which).

The chain employs TRBV7-9 and TRBJ2-1, with D possibly being TRBD2 (5 bases). Germline V gene data show CDR1 as SEHNR and CDR2 as FQNEAQ (reference sequence). The CDR3 totals 16 residues. Trimming cost V 5 bases and J 3 bases, with 17 bases left between them. CDR3 in DNA: TGTGCCAGCAGCACTAGACTAAGCGAGATCTACAATGAGCAGTTCTTC. It translates to CASSTRLSEIYNEQFF.

The CDR3 region has the DNA TGTGCCAGCCGCTATCCGGACAGGCCTGAAAAACTGTTTTTT. This codes for CASRYPDRPEKLFF. V gene TRBV28 combines with J gene TRBJ1-4; 7 bases line up with TRBD1. This CDR3 contains 14 residues. The germline V gene encodes CDR1 MDHEN and CDR2 SYDVKM. Losses at the gene ends were 8 bases for V and 7 bases for J; bases not matched to a gene: 10.

At least ten counts were recorded for this clonotype. V usage is TRBV6-1 and J usage is TRBJ1-5; D unresolved. Germline CDR1 and CDR2: MNHNS and SASEGT. Trimming shortened V by 6 bases and J by 8 bases, and 14 bases separated the two germline ends. CDR3 length: 13 residues. CDR3 amino acids: CASSRTTREPQHF. The CDR3 DNA reads as TGTGCCAGCAGCCGCACAACTAGGGAGCCCCAGCATTTT.